This TCR beta chain came from a study of PD-L1 blockade in urothelial cancer. J lost 4 bases, V lost 5 bases, and 16 bases had no gene match. Germline CDR1 PRHDT, CDR2 FYEKMQ (reference sequence). There are 17 residues in the CDR3. Profiling relied on immunoSEQ multiplex PCR, and the TCRdb table lists in-frame clones only, not all of them. The sample shows roughly 44,000 clones, roughly four fifths of them seen only once. The J gene is TRBJ1-2, the V gene TRBV13, with 7 bases fitting TRBD1. The receptor comes from a man in his 70s with urothelial cancer. This specimen was PBMCs, taken around atezolizumab (anti-PD-L1) treatment. CDR3 in DNA: TGTGCCAGCAGCCCCATGAGGGAGACAGGGTTAGTCTATGGCTACACCTTC. Its translation is CASSPMRETGLVYGYTF. Combining the CDR3 with reference TRBV13 and TRBJ1-2 gives the whole variable domain AAGVIQSPRHLIKEKRETATLKCYPIPRHDTVYWYQQGPGQDPQFLISFYEKMQSDKGSIPDRFSAQQFSDYHSELNMSSLELGDSALYFCASSPMRETGLVYGYTFGSGTRLTVV.